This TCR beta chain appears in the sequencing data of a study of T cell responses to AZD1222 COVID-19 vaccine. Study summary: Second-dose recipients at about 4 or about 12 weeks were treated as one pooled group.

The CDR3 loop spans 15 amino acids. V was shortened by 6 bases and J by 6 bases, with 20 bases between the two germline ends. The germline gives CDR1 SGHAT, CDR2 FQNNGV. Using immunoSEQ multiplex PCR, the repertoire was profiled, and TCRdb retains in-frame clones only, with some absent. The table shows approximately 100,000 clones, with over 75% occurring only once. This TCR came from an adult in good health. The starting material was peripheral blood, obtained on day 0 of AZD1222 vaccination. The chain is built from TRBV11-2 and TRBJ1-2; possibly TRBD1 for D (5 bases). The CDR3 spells CASRRLAGPWNGYTF. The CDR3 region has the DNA TGTGCCAGCAGACGACTCGCGGGGCCTTGGAATGGCTACACCTTC. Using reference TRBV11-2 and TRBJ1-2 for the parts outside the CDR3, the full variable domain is EAGVAQSPRYKIIEKRQSVAFWCNPISGHATLYWYQQILGQGPKLLIQFQNNGVVDDSQLPKDRFSAERLKGVDSTLKIQPAKLEDSAVYLCASRRLAGPWNGYTFGSGTRLTVV.